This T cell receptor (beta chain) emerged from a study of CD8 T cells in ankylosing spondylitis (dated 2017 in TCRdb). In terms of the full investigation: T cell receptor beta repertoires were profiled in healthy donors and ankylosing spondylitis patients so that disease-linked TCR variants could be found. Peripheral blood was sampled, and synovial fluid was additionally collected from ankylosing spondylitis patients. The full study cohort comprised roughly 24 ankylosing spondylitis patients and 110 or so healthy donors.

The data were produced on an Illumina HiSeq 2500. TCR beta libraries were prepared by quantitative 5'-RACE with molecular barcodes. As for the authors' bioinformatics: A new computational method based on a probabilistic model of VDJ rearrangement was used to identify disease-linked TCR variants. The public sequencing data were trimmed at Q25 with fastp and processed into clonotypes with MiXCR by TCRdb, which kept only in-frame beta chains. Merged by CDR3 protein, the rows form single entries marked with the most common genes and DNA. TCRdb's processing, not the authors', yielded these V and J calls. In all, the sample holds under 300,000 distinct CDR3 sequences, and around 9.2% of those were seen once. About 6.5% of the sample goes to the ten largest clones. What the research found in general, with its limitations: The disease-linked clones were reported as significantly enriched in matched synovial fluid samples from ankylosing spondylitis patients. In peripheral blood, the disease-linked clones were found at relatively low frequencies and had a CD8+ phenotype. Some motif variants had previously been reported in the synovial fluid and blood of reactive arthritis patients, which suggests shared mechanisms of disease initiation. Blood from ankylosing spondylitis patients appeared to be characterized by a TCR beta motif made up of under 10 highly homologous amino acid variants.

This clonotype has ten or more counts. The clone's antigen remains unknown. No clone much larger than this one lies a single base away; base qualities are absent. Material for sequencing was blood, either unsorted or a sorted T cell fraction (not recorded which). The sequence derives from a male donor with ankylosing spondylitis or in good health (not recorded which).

The base sequence is TGTGCCAGCAGCTTGATGACTAGCTCCGCAACAGATACGCAGTATTTT. Its coded protein is CASSLMTSSATDTQYF. The rearranged chain carries TRBV7-2 and TRBJ2-3; 7 of the junction bases match TRBD2. Based on the germline V gene, the CDR1 and CDR2 sequences are SGHTA and FQGNSA. The germline V and J ends show losses of 3 bases and 3 bases respectively, and no gene match explains 9 bases of the junction. The CDR3 holds 16 amino acids from the cysteine to the phenylalanine. Only the CDR3 part of the read is kept: 48 bases, read in frame from the first base.